This TCR beta chain was sequenced for a study of read filtering for tumor transcriptome and immune sequencing. Molecular barcoded adaptors covering alpha/delta and beta/gamma chains were used on approximately 400 ng RNA. TCRdb re-called the reads through MiXCR, storing one row per CDR3 protein. The sample has about 57,000 distinct CDR3 sequences, 20% to 25% seen once. The CDR3 totals 14 residues. Trimming cost V 8 bases and J 3 bases; bases outside gene matches: 12. Per the germline V gene, CDR1 is SQVTM and CDR2 is ANQGSEA. This clonotype turned up a few times. V and J are TRBV29-1 and TRBJ1-1; 7 bases are a match to TRBD1. The sequencing input was a population of CD138-negative cells sorted from bone marrow. The receptor comes from a donor at least 40 years old with multiple myeloma. DNA for the CDR3: TGCAGCCCGGTGGGGGAGGGGGCTGACACTGAAGCTTTCTTT. The encoded protein is CSPVGEGADTEAFF.